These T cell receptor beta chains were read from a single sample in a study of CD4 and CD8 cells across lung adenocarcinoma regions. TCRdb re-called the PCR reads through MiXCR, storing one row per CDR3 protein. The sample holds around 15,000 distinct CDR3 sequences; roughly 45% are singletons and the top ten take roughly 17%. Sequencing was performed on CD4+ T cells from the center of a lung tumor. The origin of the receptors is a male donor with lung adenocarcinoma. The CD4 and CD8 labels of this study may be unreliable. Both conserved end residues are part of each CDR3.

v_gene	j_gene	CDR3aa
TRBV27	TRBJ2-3	CASRGIGGRDKDTQYF
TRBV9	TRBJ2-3	CASSALAGFSTDTQYF
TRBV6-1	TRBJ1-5	CASSEATGGNQPQHF
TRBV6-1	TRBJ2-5	CASRRTWMETQYF
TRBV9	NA	CASSSAFTRNEQFF
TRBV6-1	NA	CASSRVPGGGDKNIQYF
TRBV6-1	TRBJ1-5	CASTVGGLQGQPQHF
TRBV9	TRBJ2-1	CASSSKLAGAWNEQFF
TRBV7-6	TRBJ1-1	CASSSMTGATNTEAFF
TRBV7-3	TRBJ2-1	CASSPSTSGKNNEQFF
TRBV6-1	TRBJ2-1	CASKQKGRNEQFF
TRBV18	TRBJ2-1	CASSPPGIDEQFF
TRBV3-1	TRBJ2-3	CASSLSDRLHTQYF
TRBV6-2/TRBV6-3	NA	CASTSLITYEQYF
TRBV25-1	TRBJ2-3	CASSVGFGGGRTDTQYF
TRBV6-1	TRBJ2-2	CASNLGQCTGELFF
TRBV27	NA	CASTQTGLAGKSYEQYF
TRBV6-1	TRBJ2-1	CASSEVGANEQFF
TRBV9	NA	CASSAGESEQYF
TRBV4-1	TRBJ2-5	CASSRAGLGGRDTETQYF